The 25 T cell receptor beta chains below come from one sample, sequenced in a study of blood T cell repertoires in COVID-19. The protocol was immunoSEQ multiplex PCR, while the TCRdb copy is restricted to in-frame clones and leaves out a portion. The sample consists of a few hundred thousand clones, over 75% of them appearing once. The specimen was peripheral blood. All receptors come from a woman between 65 and 79 years old with COVID-19, enrolled during active disease.

The CDR3 reads CASSSLAGVSPGTQYF. The CDR3 bases are TGCGCCAGCAGCTCGCTAGCGGGAGTGAGCCCAGGGACCCAGTACTTC. The chain links TRBV5-1 to TRBJ2-5; 10 nucleotides agree with TRBD2. There are 16 residues in the CDR3. The germline V gene has CDR1 SGHRS and CDR2 YFSETQ. V was pared by 3 bases and J by 7 bases, with 12 bases of the junction left unmatched.

This chain connects TRBV19 to TRBJ1-2; the D is unclear. This CDR3 contains 13 residues. The V end was cut by 3 bases, the J end by 7 bases, with 12 bases between. The germline gives CDR1 LNHDA, CDR2 SQIVND (reference sequence). The CDR3 DNA reads TGTGCCAGTAGTATCGAGGTCCGGGGTGGCTACACCTTC. This gives the protein CASSIEVRGGYTF.

The chain has TRBV9 and TRBJ1-2, with D possibly matching TRBD1 (5 bases). V lost 0 bases and J 0 bases, leaving 6 bases between the germline ends. This CDR3 is built from 14 residues. Germline CDR1 SGDLS, CDR2 YYNGEE. Here the CDR3 reads CASSVGQTNYGYTF. The CDR3, as DNA: TGTGCCAGCAGCGTAGGACAGACTAACTATGGCTACACCTTC.

This clone has a single count. The rearrangement links TRBV5-1 to TRBJ2-5; TRBD2 matches at 9 bases. The CDR3 covers 14 residues. Germline CDR1 and CDR2: SGHRS and YFSETQ. V lost 1 base to trimming and J lost 4 bases; unmatched junction nucleotides: 2. CDR3 sequence reads: CASSLLLAGETQYF. The CDR3 DNA reads TGCGCCAGCAGCTTGCTACTAGCGGGAGAGACCCAGTACTTC.

CDR3: CASSQDRQAAEAFF. The DNA for the CDR3 is TGTGCCAGCAGCCAAGATCGACAGGCGGCTGAAGCTTTCTTT. This chain connects TRBV3-1 (or the pseudogene TRBV3-2) to TRBJ1-1; D may be TRBD1 (6 bases). Between the trimmed V and J ends, which lost 0 bases and 6 bases, there was a span of 11 bases. In germline, CDR1 is LGHDT, CDR2 YNNKEL (reference sequence). This CDR3 is 14 amino acids long.

J is TRBJ2-7 and V is TRBV4-3; 7 nucleotides agree with TRBD1. Per germline, CDR1 LGHNA and CDR2 YSLEER. This CDR3 has 15 amino acids. V lost 2 bases, J lost 2 bases, and 6 bases stayed unmatched. The CDR3 bases are TGCGCCAGCAGCCAAAGACAGGGTGGGCCCTACGAGCAGTACTTC. Its protein is CASSQRQGGPYEQYF.

In its sample, this clone was seen once. The chain links TRBV4-2 to TRBJ2-1; weak D call: TRBD2 (6 bases). This CDR3 has 16 amino acids. Trimming removed 3 bases at V and 8 bases at J, with 20 bases between. CDR1 LGHNA and CDR2 YNFKEQ come from the germline V gene. The CDR3 DNA is TGTGCCAGCAGCCAGGAAAGCCGGGACTCCTTTTATGAGCAGTTCTTC. It yields the protein CASSQESRDSFYEQFF.

This chain links TRBV11-3 with TRBJ1-1; 12 bases align to TRBD1. The CDR3 has 17 residues. Germline V CDR1 and CDR2: SGHNT, YENEEA. V shed 3 bases, J shed 2 bases, and the junction held 7 bases outside the gene matches. CDR3 sequence reads: CASSFGRDRGRNTEAFF. The DNA of the CDR3 is TGTGCCAGCAGCTTCGGTCGGGACAGGGGGCGAAACACTGAAGCTTTCTTT.

The V call is TRBV2, the J call TRBJ2-7; D is unclear. The germline gives CDR1 SNHLY, CDR2 FYNNEI. Trimming removed 6 bases at V and 5 bases at J, with 17 bases between. The CDR3 covers 14 residues. The CDR3 DNA sequence: TGTGCCAGCAGGCAATCTGCCTACCCTAACGAGCAGTACTTC. It is translated as CASRQSAYPNEQYF.

This chain uses TRBV6-2 or TRBV6-3 with TRBJ2-5, with 12 positions matching TRBD2. CDR3 length: 15 residues. Germline V lookup: CDR1 MNHEY, CDR2 SVGEGT. With 6 bases clipped from V and 4 bases from J, the junction kept 6 bases outside the gene matches. This CDR3 reads CASSPPGLAGETQYF. In DNA, the CDR3 is TGTGCCAGCAGCCCCCCGGGACTAGCGGGAGAGACCCAGTACTTC.

The chain employs TRBV5-1 and TRBJ2-1; TRBD2 matches at 9 bases. Germline CDR1 reads SGHRS; CDR2 reads YFSETQ. The CDR3 is 14 residues long. Trimming removed 5 bases from V and 6 bases from J; junction bases left unmatched: 6. The CDR3 reads CASRGTSGFNEQFF. CDR3 bases: TGCGCCAGCAGAGGAACTAGCGGGTTCAATGAGCAGTTCTTC.

The chain links TRBV19 to TRBJ1-4, with 8 bases that match TRBD1. Germline V gene data show CDR1 as LNHDA and CDR2 as SQIVND (reference sequence). The CDR3 has 12 residues. V was clipped by 6 bases and J by 7 bases; unmatched bases: 1. This chain's CDR3 is CASRDRVEKLFF. The CDR3, as DNA: TGTGCCAGTAGGGACAGGGTTGAAAAACTGTTTTTT.

This chain connects TRBV11-2 to TRBJ1-1; TRBD1 might be the D (6 bases). Trimming pared 6 bases from V and 1 base from J, leaving 12 bases between. This CDR3 has 14 residues. The germline V gene has CDR1 SGHAT and CDR2 FQNNGV. The CDR3 region is CASRRQAANTEAFF. CDR3 coding DNA: TGTGCCAGCAGACGACAGGCGGCGAACACTGAAGCTTTCTTT.

The J gene is TRBJ2-7, the V gene TRBV30; 7 positions match TRBD1. CDR3 size: 12 residues. The J segment lost 3 bases and the V segment lost 4 bases, leaving 3 bases of the junction unmatched. Germline V gene data show CDR1 as GTSNPN and CDR2 as SVGIG (reference sequence). The CDR3 here is CAWTRDSYEQYF. The CDR3 DNA reads as TGTGCCTGGACGAGGGACAGCTACGAGCAGTACTTC.

The chain combines TRBV10-3 with TRBJ1-1; no clear D. The V gene lost 8 bases and the J gene lost 3 bases, with 16 bases spanning the gap. Per the germline V gene, CDR1 is ENHRY and CDR2 is SYGVKD. This CDR3 has 14 residues. CDR3 sequence: CAIEGSGIYTEAFF. The CDR3 nucleotides are TGTGCCATCGAGGGCAGCGGAATCTACACTGAAGCTTTCTTT.

This chain connects TRBV29-1 to TRBJ2-5; 8 bases agree with TRBD2. This CDR3 has 12 residues. The germline CDR1 and CDR2 sequences are SQVTM and ANQGSEA. In DNA form, the CDR3 reads TGCACCATTGGGACTAGTGAAGAGACCCAGTACTTC. Translation gives CTIGTSEETQYF.

V is TRBV11-3 and J is TRBJ1-1; weak D call: TRBD1 (6 bases). CDR3 size: 15 residues. Trimming pared 5 bases from V and 10 bases from J, leaving 23 bases between. Germline-derived CDR1 and CDR2 are SGHNT and YENEEA. The CDR3 is CASSRRTASPMGAFF. CDR3 nucleotides: TGTGCCAGCAGCCGGCGGACAGCATCACCCATGGGAGCTTTCTTT.

The gene calls are TRBV7-2 and TRBJ1-1, with a tentative D call TRBD1 (5 bases). The germline V and J ends were trimmed by 4 bases and 4 bases, with 10 bases remaining between them. The CDR3 consists of 13 residues. Germline V gene sequence: CDR1 SGHTA, CDR2 FQGNSA. The DNA for the CDR3 is TGTGCCAGCAGCTCGCAGGGCGGCACTGAAGCTTTCTTT. Encoded protein: CASSSQGGTEAFF.

CDR3 region: CASSPNLGNGLAEQYF. The DNA for the CDR3 is TGTGCCAGCAGTCCCAACTTAGGGAACGGACTGGCCGAGCAGTACTTC. This sequence joins TRBV28 and TRBJ2-7; D might be TRBD2 (5 bases). V was clipped by 5 bases and J by 6 bases, with 23 bases between them. The germline V gene has CDR1 MDHEN and CDR2 SYDVKM. The CDR3 totals 16 residues.

V and J are TRBV19 and TRBJ1-2, with 7 positions matching TRBD1. Germline assignment: CDR1 LNHDA and CDR2 SQIVND (reference sequence). Germline trimming cut 7 bases from V and 10 bases from J; bases unmatched to any gene: 15. The CDR3 sequence is 14 residues long. The CDR3 DNA reads as TGTGCCAGTACTCCCAGGGGGGACAGAGGACACTACACCTTC. It yields the protein CASTPRGDRGHYTF.

This clone showed up just a few times. This sample also contains other DNA sequences that code for the same CDR3. V and J are TRBV9 and TRBJ2-5; 9 nucleotides match TRBD1. The germline CDR1 and CDR2 sequences are SGDLS and YYNGEE. Trimming took 0 bases from V and 5 from J; bases not matched to a gene: 5. The CDR3 spans 15 residues. CDR3 sequence: CASSVGGTGRETQYF. The CDR3 DNA reads as TGTGCCAGCAGCGTAGGTGGGACAGGGAGGGAGACCCAGTACTTC.

The chain combines TRBV19 with TRBJ1-5; a weak D match, TRBD1 (5 bases). The germline V gene has CDR1 LNHDA and CDR2 SQIVND (reference sequence). CDR3 length equals 12 residues. With 6 bases removed from V and 6 bases from J, the gap between germline ends came to 9 bases. In DNA, the CDR3 is TGTGCCAGTAGCAGGGTAGCTCAGCCCCAGCATTTT. This translates into CASSRVAQPQHF.

The rearrangement links TRBV9 to TRBJ2-5; 10 nucleotides agree with TRBD2. Trimming cost V 4 bases and J 4 bases; bases outside gene matches: 7. The CDR3 has 15 amino acids. Germline V CDR1 and CDR2: SGDLS, YYNGEE. The CDR3: CASSSPSGSAETQYF. For the CDR3, the DNA is TGTGCCAGCAGCTCTCCTAGCGGGAGCGCAGAGACCCAGTACTTC. The full variable domain, completed using reference TRBV9 and TRBJ2-5, is DSGVTQTPKHLITATGQRVTLRCSPRSGDLSVYWYQQSLDQGLQFLIQYYNGEERAKGNILERFSAQQFPDLHSELNLSSLELGDSALYFCASSSPSGSAETQYFGPGTRLLVL.

The chain carries TRBV28 and TRBJ2-3, with a weak D call TRBD2 (6 bases). Trimming took 6 bases from V and 6 from J, leaving 16 bases between them. Germline loops: CDR1 MDHEN, CDR2 SYDVKM. CDR3 size: 14 residues. CDR3 nucleotide sequence: TGTGCCAGCAGCTTTAAGAGGAGGGGTGATACGCAGTATTTT. As protein: CASSFKRRGDTQYF.

The chain carries TRBV12-3 or TRBV12-4 and TRBJ2-1, with TRBD2 as a possible D gene (6 bases). The CDR3 consists of 13 residues. V was pared by 3 bases and J by 8 bases, with 11 bases between. The CDR3 sequence: CASSLGRRDEQFF. The CDR3 bases are TGTGCCAGCAGTTTGGGCAGGAGGGATGAGCAGTTCTTC.